A single sample is the source of the 9 T cell receptor beta chains below, sequenced in a study of graft-versus-host responses after intestinal transplantation. Measured with immunoSEQ multiplex PCR; TCRdb has only the in-frame clones, and not every one. Of roughly 56,000 clones in the sample, roughly 89% were seen once. The sequencing used PBMCs, collected about 120 days after intestinal transplantation. The receptors derive from a human patient who received an intestinal transplant, so some T cells may come from the graft donor.

V usage is TRBV5-4 and J usage is TRBJ2-7; 8 bases fit TRBD2. V shed 4 bases, J shed 6 bases, and the junction held 3 bases outside the gene matches. Germline V CDR1 and CDR2: SGHNT, YYREEE (reference sequence). The length of the CDR3 is 12 residues. In DNA form, the CDR3 reads TGTGCCAGCAGCCGGGAGGGGACCGAGCAGTACTTC. Its translation: CASSREGTEQYF.

The chain joins TRBV2 to TRBJ2-2; tentatively, D is TRBD1 or TRBD2 (6 bases each). The CDR3 runs to 15 residues. Germline V gives CDR1 SNHLY, CDR2 FYNNEI. V was pared by 6 bases and J by 0 bases, with 11 bases between. This CDR3 is CASSAGTPNTGELFF. The CDR3 bases are TGTGCCAGCAGCGCGGGGACACCGAACACCGGGGAGCTGTTTTTT. Full variable domain (rest looked up from reference TRBV2 and TRBJ2-2): EPEVTQTPSHQVTQMGQEVILRCVPISNHLYFYWYRQILGQKVEFLVSFYNNEISEKSEIFDDQFSVERPDGSNFTLKIRSTKLEDSAMYFCASSAGTPNTGELFFGEGSRLTVL.

The genes are TRBV5-8 and TRBJ1-1; a weak D match, TRBD1 (5 bases). V gave up 4 bases and J gave up 4 bases, with 20 bases separating them. There are 16 residues in the CDR3. The germline gives CDR1 SGHTS, CDR2 YDEGEE. CDR3 bases: TGTGCCAGCAGCCTGGATCCGGCGGGGCCGGGCACTGAAGCTTTCTTT. Encoded protein: CASSLDPAGPGTEAFF.

The chain links TRBV27 to TRBJ2-1; D might be TRBD2 (6 bases). CDR1 and CDR2 (germline): MNHEY, SMNVEV (reference sequence). The CDR3 has 11 amino acids. Trimming removed 5 bases from V and 9 bases from J, with 8 bases in between. In nucleotides, the CDR3 is TGTGCCAGCAGTCACGGGGGTGAGCAGTTCTTC. It translates to CASSHGGEQFF.

This chain links TRBV5-1 with TRBJ2-1; perhaps TRBD1 as D (5 bases). The CDR3 is 16 amino acids. Trimming stripped 0 bases from V and 4 bases from J, with 14 bases between. Germline values: CDR1 SGHRS, CDR2 YFSETQ. The CDR3 bases are TGCGCCAGCAGCTTGGAGCCAGTTGGGGCTTACAATGAGCAGTTCTTC. The encoded protein is CASSLEPVGAYNEQFF.

This clone was seen a few times. The J gene is TRBJ2-3, the V gene TRBV11-3; TRBD1 matches 7 bases. The V gene end was trimmed by 3 bases and the J gene end by 8 bases; junction bases not matched to a gene: 5. The CDR3 spans 13 residues. From germline, CDR1 is SGHNT and CDR2 YENEEA. Here the CDR3 reads CASSFTGESTQYF. CDR3 bases: TGTGCCAGCAGCTTTACAGGGGAGAGTACGCAGTATTTT.

V and J are TRBV2 and TRBJ2-3; TRBD2 aligns across 10 bases. This CDR3 is 17 amino acids long. Germline CDR1 SNHLY, CDR2 FYNNEI. The V and J ends lost 3 bases and 3 bases, in that order; junction bases with no gene match: 9. The CDR3 loop reads CASSDKALAGATDTQYF. Here the CDR3 DNA reads TGTGCCAGCAGTGATAAGGCCCTAGCGGGAGCGACAGATACGCAGTATTTT.

The V call is TRBV4-1, the J call TRBJ1-1, with a possible D match to TRBD1 (5 bases). This CDR3 region has 17 residues. V gave up 0 bases and J gave up 4 bases, with 18 bases separating them. CDR1 is MGHRA and CDR2 is YSYEKL in the germline V gene. CDR3 amino acids: CASSQDRGDGRGTEAFF. The CDR3 DNA is TGCGCCAGCAGCCAAGATCGGGGGGACGGGAGGGGCACTGAAGCTTTCTTT.

V is TRBV7-6 and J is TRBJ2-3; D uncertain. This CDR3 has 17 amino acids. The V gene lost 5 bases and the J gene lost 1 base, with 19 bases spanning the gap. Germline values: CDR1 SGHVS, CDR2 FNYEAQ. CDR3 region: CASSQALTRIGTDTQYF. In DNA form, the CDR3 reads TGTGCCAGCAGCCAAGCCCTTACGAGGATAGGCACAGATACGCAGTATTTT.